Presented here are 19 T cell receptor beta chains from one specimen sequenced in a study of PD-1 blockade in classical Hodgkin lymphoma. Relapse was seen in all patients after autologous stem cell transplantation, and brentuximab vedotin exposure was variable. The assay was immunoSEQ multiplex PCR, and TCRdb's table has in-frame clones only and misses some. There are 100,000 to 130,000 clones in the sample; 89% occur only once, and 20% lies in the top ten. The source was peripheral blood mononuclear cells (PBMCs), collected before the second cycle of nivolumab. These receptors all stem from a human donor with classical Hodgkin lymphoma.

This clone has just one count. This chain joins TRBV11-1 and TRBJ2-5; TRBD1 is a possible D gene (5 bases). The J call may be faulty, since TRBJ2-7 better matches the DNA end. Germline assignment: CDR1 SGHAT and CDR2 FQDESV (reference sequence). The CDR3 contains 14 residues. CDR3 region: CASSRAQGPGEQYF. CDR3 DNA sequence: TGTGCCAGCAGCCGCGCCCAGGGTCCGGGCGAGCAGTACTTC.

The chain has TRBV6-1 and TRBJ1-2; D is unclear. CDR1 and CDR2 from the germline V gene are MNHNS and SASEGT. The V end lost 5 bases, the J end lost 3 bases, and 4 bases lay between the germline ends. The length of the CDR3 is 11 residues. In DNA, the CDR3 is TGTGCCAGCAGTTACCACTATGGCTACACCTTC. Protein sequence: CASSYHYGYTF.

V and J are TRBV27 and TRBJ2-3; TRBD2 aligns across 14 bases. Trimming took 0 bases from V and 1 from J; bases not matched to a gene: 6. Germline loops: CDR1 MNHEY, CDR2 SMNVEV (reference sequence). CDR3 length: 19 residues. For the CDR3, the DNA is TGTGCCAGCAGTTTATCGGGACTAGCGGGAGTGTCTGGCACAGATACGCAGTATTTT. Translating gives CASSLSGLAGVSGTDTQYF.

The CDR3 here is CASSMRGGSSGANVLTF. The CDR3 DNA is TGCGCCAGCAGCATGAGAGGGGGAAGCTCTGGGGCCAACGTCCTGACTTTC. The chain is built from TRBV5-1 and TRBJ2-6; perhaps TRBD1 as D (6 bases). In germline, CDR1 is SGHRS, CDR2 YFSETQ. There are 17 residues in the CDR3. V was trimmed by 4 bases and J by 0 bases, leaving 14 bases between them.

This chain uses TRBV28 with TRBJ1-5, with D maybe TRBD1 (5 bases). Trimming pared 5 bases from V and 7 bases from J, leaving 9 bases between. The CDR3 runs to 12 residues. Germline V gives CDR1 MDHEN, CDR2 SYDVKM. This CDR3 is CASSSRQQPQHF. CDR3 bases: TGTGCCAGCAGTAGCAGACAGCAGCCCCAGCATTTT.

The rearrangement uses TRBV28 and TRBJ2-3, with a possible D match to TRBD1 (6 bases). The CDR3 is 13 amino acids. CDR1 and CDR2 from the germline V gene are MDHEN and SYDVKM. Trimming took 4 bases from V and 6 from J, leaving 11 bases between them. The CDR3 DNA sequence: TGTGCCAGCAGTTATGGACAGTGGGATACGCAGTATTTT. This encodes CASSYGQWDTQYF.

V and J are TRBV6-1 and TRBJ2-1; 7 bases are shared with TRBD2. The ends lost 1 base at V and 3 bases at J; junction bases unmatched: 3. Germline V gives CDR1 MNHNS, CDR2 SASEGT. CDR3 length: 15 residues. CDR3 bases: TGTGCCAGCAGTGAAGTCGGCGGGAGCTACAATGAGCAGTTCTTC. Translation: CASSEVGGSYNEQFF.

The rearrangement joins TRBV19 to TRBJ2-7; D might be TRBD2 (6 bases). Germline assignment: CDR1 LNHDA and CDR2 SQIVND (reference sequence). This CDR3 region has 13 residues. V was cut by 3 bases and J by 5 bases, with 11 bases left in between. In DNA form, the CDR3 reads TGTGCCAGTAGTATGGCGGGGAACCACGAGCAGTACTTC. Encoded protein: CASSMAGNHEQYF.

The gene calls are TRBV5-6 and TRBJ2-1; weak D call: TRBD2 (5 bases). The V end lost 3 bases, the J end lost 5 bases, and 9 bases lay between the germline ends. There are 13 residues in the CDR3. Germline CDR1 and CDR2: SGHDT and YYEEEE. CDR3 loop: CASSSDYNNEQFF. Written as DNA, the CDR3 is TGTGCCAGCAGCTCCGACTACAACAATGAGCAGTTCTTC.

J is TRBJ2-6 and V is TRBV11-3, with 7 bases that match TRBD1. J was trimmed by 0 bases and V by 4 bases; bases with no gene match: 6. Germline V CDR1 and CDR2: SGHNT, YENEEA. The CDR3 consists of 17 residues. CDR3 loop: CASSSPGQHSGANVLTF. CDR3 sequence (DNA): TGTGCCAGCAGCTCACCGGGACAGCACTCTGGGGCCAACGTCCTGACTTTC.

The V call is TRBV4-1, the J call TRBJ1-1; 8 nucleotides line up with TRBD1. The CDR3 is 16 amino acids. J gave up 5 bases and V 6 bases, and 14 bases lay outside the gene matches. CDR1 MGHRA and CDR2 YSYEKL come from the germline V gene. The CDR3, as DNA: TGCGCCAGCAGTCCACTTGACAGGGGACGATTGACTGAAGCTTTCTTT. It is translated as CASSPLDRGRLTEAFF.

V usage is TRBV19 and J usage is TRBJ1-1; D is undetermined. Germline CDR1 reads LNHDA; CDR2 reads SQIVND (reference sequence). CDR3 length: 13 amino acids. The ends were cut back, 1 base at V and 11 bases at J, with 14 bases in the middle. As DNA, the CDR3 is TGTGCCAGTAGTATAGGGGCCGGGCTTGAGGCTTTCTTT. Protein sequence: CASSIGAGLEAFF.

The rearrangement joins TRBV12-5 to TRBJ2-7; no reliable D call. The ends were cut back, 0 bases at V and 3 bases at J, with 3 bases in the middle. The CDR3 runs to 12 residues. CDR1 is LGHNT and CDR2 is FRNRAP in the germline V gene. Here the CDR3 reads CASGLVFYEQYF. DNA for the CDR3: TGTGCTAGTGGTTTGGTATTCTACGAGCAGTACTTC.

This chain links TRBV11-2 with TRBJ2-7, with D possibly TRBD2 on 5 matching bases. The germline gives CDR1 SGHAT, CDR2 FQNNGV. V lost 4 bases, J lost 6 bases, and 10 bases lay in between. This CDR3 spans 12 amino acids. CDR3 sequence (DNA): TGTGCCAGCAGCTCGTCGGGGTTCGAGCAGTACTTC. It encodes CASSSSGFEQYF.

The CDR3 sequence is CASSLFTGAGTGELFF. The CDR3 DNA reads TGTGCCAGCAGCTTGTTTACGGGAGCGGGGACCGGGGAGCTGTTTTTT. V gene TRBV5-5 combines with J gene TRBJ2-2; 7 nucleotides align to TRBD2. V dropped 1 base and J dropped 5; count of bases not matched to a gene: 8. Germline V gene lookup returns CDR1 SGHKS and CDR2 YYEKEE (reference sequence). This CDR3 region has 16 residues.

With respect to this clone: This sample includes further DNA sequences coding for the same CDR3. The rearrangement links TRBV5-6 to TRBJ1-2; D gene unclear. CDR3 length: 12 residues. Germline V gene lookup returns CDR1 SGHDT and CDR2 YYEEEE. V dropped 0 bases and J dropped 3 bases, with 3 bases sitting between them. CDR3 sequence reads: CASSLADYGYTF. CDR3 in DNA: TGTGCCAGCAGCTTGGCGGACTATGGCTACACCTTC.

The chain has TRBV7-2 and TRBJ2-1; D might be TRBD1 (6 bases). This CDR3 region has 15 residues. The germline gives CDR1 SGHTA, CDR2 FQGNSA. V was trimmed by 4 bases and J by 6 bases, leaving 16 bases between them. This CDR3 reads CASSSGQRRSNEQFF. As DNA, the CDR3 is TGTGCCAGCAGCTCCGGACAGCGCCGTTCCAATGAGCAGTTCTTC.

CDR3 bases: TGTGCCAGTAGTATAGCCCCGGGACAGGGGGTAGCTAACTATGGCTACACCTTC. It yields the protein CASSIAPGQGVANYGYTF. This sequence joins TRBV19 and TRBJ1-2; 11 bases match TRBD1. Germline-derived CDR1 and CDR2 are LNHDA and SQIVND (reference sequence). This CDR3 is 18 amino acids long. V lost 1 base, J lost 0 bases, and 7 bases stayed unmatched.

The chain employs TRBV10-3 and TRBJ2-7; D not resolved. This CDR3 has 13 residues. V was pared by 3 bases and J by 6 bases, with 12 bases between. The germline gives CDR1 ENHRY, CDR2 SYGVKD. For the CDR3, the DNA is TGTGCCATCAGTGAAAACAGTTGGGGCGAGCAGTACTTC. Translating gives CAISENSWGEQYF.